The 8 T cell receptor beta chains reported below all come from one sample, sequenced in a study of regulatory T cells in long-lasting Graves disease. Time point here: persistent/refractory GD, antithyroid drugs over 5 years with positive TRAb. The authors made the TCR library using RNA they extracted from PBMCs. Arm-PCR of CDR3 regions and iRepertoire HTBI primers were the basis on which TCR beta libraries were built. TCRdb analysed the multiplex PCR reads with MiXCR anew, one entry per CDR3 protein. The table lists around 430,000 distinct CDR3 sequences, 20% to 25% of them singletons. The sample consisted of peripheral blood mononuclear cells (PBMCs), taken when the disease was refractory, from a patient treated with antithyroid drugs. These receptors all stem from a female donor with Graves disease.

The chain recombines TRBV20-1 with TRBJ2-7; 9 positions match TRBD2. V was clipped by 6 bases and J by 4 bases; unmatched bases: 4. The CDR3 contains 12 residues. Germline V gene sequence: CDR1 DFQATT, CDR2 SNEGSKA (reference sequence). The CDR3 sequence: CSAQSGGYEQYF. CDR3 DNA sequence: TGCAGTGCCCAGAGCGGGGGGTACGAGCAGTACTTC.

At least ten counts were recorded for this clonotype. The chain links TRBV6-1 to TRBJ2-5; 7 bases map to TRBD2. CDR1 MNHNS and CDR2 SASEGT come from the germline V gene. The ends lost 6 bases at V and 2 bases at J; junction bases unmatched: 9. This CDR3 comprises 15 residues. The CDR3 loop reads CASRSGAGRQETQYF. Here the CDR3 DNA reads TGTGCCAGCAGAAGCGGGGCAGGGAGACAAGAGACCCAGTACTTC.

At least ten counts were recorded for this clonotype. The J gene is TRBJ2-2, the V gene TRBV12-3 or TRBV12-4, with D tentatively TRBD1 (5 bases). V lost 7 bases to trimming and J lost 7 bases, with 10 bases between them. This CDR3 has 12 amino acids. The CDR3 protein is CASTPQGGELFF. Written as DNA, the CDR3 is TGTGCCAGCACCCCTCAGGGCGGGGAGCTGTTTTTT.

This clonotype occurred many times. The genes are TRBV6-1 and TRBJ1-5; TRBD1 agrees at 7 bases. CDR1 is MNHNS and CDR2 is SASEGT in the germline V gene. The CDR3 runs 17 residues. V was pared by 5 bases and J by 4 bases, with 14 bases of the junction left unmatched. Here the CDR3 DNA reads TGTGCCAGCAGTCCCTCGGGGTGGGGACAGAATAATCAGCCCCAGCATTTT. Amino acid sequence: CASSPSGWGQNNQPQHF.

The genes are TRBV7-3 and TRBJ2-3; D is unresolved. Germline CDR1 and CDR2: SGHTA and FQGTGA. The CDR3 has 15 amino acids. V was pared by 1 base and J by 4 bases, with 12 bases between. The DNA of the CDR3 is TGTGCCAGCAGCTTAAGAGGATATGGGCCAGATACGCAGTATTTT. Translating it yields CASSLRGYGPDTQYF.

The sample holds a few counts of this clonotype. A read error is possible here, since a much larger clone lies one base away. The V call is TRBV27, the J call TRBJ1-1; D remains unclear. The CDR3 is made up of 13 amino acids. Germline V gene lookup returns CDR1 MNHEY and CDR2 SMNVEV (reference sequence). The V gene lost 5 bases and the J gene lost 7 bases, with 14 bases spanning the gap. The CDR3 protein is CASSVSWRGEAFF. DNA of the CDR3: TGTGCCAGCAGTGTGAGTTGGCGAGGTGAAGCTTTCTTT.

This clonotype was detected ten times or more. This chain joins TRBV20-1 and TRBJ1-4, with TRBD1 as a possible D gene (5 bases). Germline V gene sequence: CDR1 DFQATT, CDR2 SNEGSKA (reference sequence). Trimming stripped 5 bases from V and 17 bases from J, with 21 bases between. This CDR3 has 12 residues. Here the CDR3 DNA reads TGCAGTGCTCCAAGCCCATCCGGGACTAGTTTTTTT. Protein: CSAPSPSGTSFF.

This rearrangement joins TRBV11-1 to TRBJ2-7; 9 nucleotides line up with TRBD1. The germline gives CDR1 SGHAT, CDR2 FQDESV (reference sequence). This CDR3 is built from 16 residues. V lost 1 base to trimming and J lost 2 bases; unmatched junction nucleotides: 6. CDR3 in amino acids: CASSLDRDREPYEQYF. The CDR3 nucleotides read TGTGCCAGCAGCTTAGATCGGGACAGGGAGCCCTACGAGCAGTACTTC.